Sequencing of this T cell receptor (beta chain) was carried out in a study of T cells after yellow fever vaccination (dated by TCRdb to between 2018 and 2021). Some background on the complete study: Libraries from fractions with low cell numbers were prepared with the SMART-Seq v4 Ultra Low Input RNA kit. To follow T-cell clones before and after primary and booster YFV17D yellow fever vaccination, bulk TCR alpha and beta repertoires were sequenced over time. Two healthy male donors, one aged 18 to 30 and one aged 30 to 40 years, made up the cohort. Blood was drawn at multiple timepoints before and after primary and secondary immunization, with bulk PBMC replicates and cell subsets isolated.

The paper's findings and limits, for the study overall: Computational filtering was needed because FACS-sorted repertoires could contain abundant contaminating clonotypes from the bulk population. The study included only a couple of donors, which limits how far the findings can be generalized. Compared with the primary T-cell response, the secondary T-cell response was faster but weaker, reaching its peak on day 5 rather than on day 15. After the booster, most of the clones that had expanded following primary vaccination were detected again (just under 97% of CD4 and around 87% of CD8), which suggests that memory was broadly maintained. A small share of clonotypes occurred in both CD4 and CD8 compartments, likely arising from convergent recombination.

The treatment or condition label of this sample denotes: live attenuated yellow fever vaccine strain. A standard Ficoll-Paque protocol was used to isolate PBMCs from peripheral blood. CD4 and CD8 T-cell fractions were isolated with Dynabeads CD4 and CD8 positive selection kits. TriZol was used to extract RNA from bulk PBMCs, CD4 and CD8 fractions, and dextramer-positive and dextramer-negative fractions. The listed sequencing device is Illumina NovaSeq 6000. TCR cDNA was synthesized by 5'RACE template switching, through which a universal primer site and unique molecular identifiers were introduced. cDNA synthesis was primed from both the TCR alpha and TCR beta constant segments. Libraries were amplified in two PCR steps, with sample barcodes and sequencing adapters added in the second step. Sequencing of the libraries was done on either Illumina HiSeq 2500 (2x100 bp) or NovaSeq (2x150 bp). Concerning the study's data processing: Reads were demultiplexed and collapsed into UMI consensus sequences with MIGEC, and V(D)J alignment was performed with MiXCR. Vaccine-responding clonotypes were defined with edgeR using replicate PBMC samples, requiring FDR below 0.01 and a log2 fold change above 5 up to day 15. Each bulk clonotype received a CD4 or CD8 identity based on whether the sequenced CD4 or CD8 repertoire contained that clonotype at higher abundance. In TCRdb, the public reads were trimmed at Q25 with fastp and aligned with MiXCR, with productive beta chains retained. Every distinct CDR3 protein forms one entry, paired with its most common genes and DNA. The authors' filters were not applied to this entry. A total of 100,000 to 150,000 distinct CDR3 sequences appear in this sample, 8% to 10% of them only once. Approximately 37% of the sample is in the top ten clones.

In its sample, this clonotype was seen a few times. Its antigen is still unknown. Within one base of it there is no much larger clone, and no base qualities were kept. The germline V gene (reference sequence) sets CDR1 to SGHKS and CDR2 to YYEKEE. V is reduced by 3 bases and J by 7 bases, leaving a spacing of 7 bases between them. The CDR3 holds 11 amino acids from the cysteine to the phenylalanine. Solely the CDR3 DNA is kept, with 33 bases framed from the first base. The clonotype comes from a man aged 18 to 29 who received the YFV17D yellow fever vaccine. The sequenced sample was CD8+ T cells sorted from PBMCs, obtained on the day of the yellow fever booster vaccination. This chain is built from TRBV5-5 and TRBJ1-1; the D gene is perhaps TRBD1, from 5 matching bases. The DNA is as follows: TGTGCCAGCAGCTGGGGGATTGAAGCTTTCTTT. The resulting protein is CASSWGIEAFF.